This T cell receptor beta chain was captured by sequencing in a study of regulatory T cells in long-lasting Graves disease. Study-wide context: Under 3 months of antithyroid drugs had been taken by newly diagnosed Graves' patients.

J was trimmed by 0 bases and V by 9 bases; bases with no gene match: 14. The CDR3 spans 17 residues. Germline-derived CDR1 and CDR2 are KGHDR and SFDVKD. Sequencing libraries for TCR beta were prepared with iRepertoire HTBI primers and Arm-PCR of CDR3 regions. TCRdb reprocessed the multiplex PCR reads with MiXCR, giving one entry per CDR3 protein. This table holds about 380,000 distinct CDR3 sequences, 15% to 17% found once. This clonotype has at least ten counts. Its target is not known. Noted time point: newly diagnosed GD, antithyroid drugs for less than 3 months. From RNA extracted from PBMCs, the TCR library was made. The guidelines of the American Thyroid Association were the basis for diagnosing Graves' disease. General study findings and limits: It was in persistent disease that TRBV28, TRBJ1-2 and TRBJ2-5 were favored.

Sequencing was performed on peripheral blood mononuclear cells (PBMCs), taken at new diagnosis, from a patient treated with antithyroid drugs. The genes are TRBV24-1 and TRBJ2-7, with 9 nucleotides matching TRBD2. The sequence came from a female donor with Graves disease. The CDR3 is CATVTARTSESSYEQYF. In DNA form, the CDR3 reads TGTGCCACCGTAACAGCAAGGACTAGCGAGAGCTCCTACGAGCAGTACTTC.